A selection of T cell receptor beta chains follows, all from one sample in a study of blood T cells in healthy people across ages. MiXCR, applied by TCRdb to the 5' RACE reads, yields one record per CDR3 protein. The table shows approximately 600,000 distinct CDR3 sequences, with under 65% occurring only once. The sample taken for sequencing was blood. The receptors originated from a man aged 55 to 69 in good health. Each CDR3 is given with its conserved first and last residue. Each record gives: D gene, V gene, J gene, clone size, CDR3 protein, CDR3 DNA. D genes are given only for firm matches. The size field is filled for only some rows; it gives once, few, many or a size class.

d_gene: .
v_gene: TRBV7-2
j_gene: TRBJ2-3
abundance: few
CDR3aa: CASSLAPGTDTQYF
CDR3nt: TGTGCCAGCAGCTTAGCACCTGGCACAGATACGCAGTATTTT

d_gene: .
v_gene: TRBV6-6
j_gene: TRBJ2-4
abundance: many
CDR3aa: CASSPGGWDIQYF
CDR3nt: TGTGCCAGCAGCCCAGGGGGGTGGGACATTCAGTACTTC

d_gene: .
v_gene: TRBV7-9
j_gene: TRBJ2-5
abundance: .
CDR3aa: CASSPAGSGETQYF
CDR3nt: TGTGCCAGCAGCCCCGCGGGGTCCGGGGAGACCCAGTACTTC

d_gene: TRBD1
v_gene: TRBV20-1
j_gene: TRBJ1-2
abundance: .
CDR3aa: CSARITGGGYGYTF
CDR3nt: TGCAGTGCTAGAATAACAGGGGGGGGCTATGGCTACACCTTC

d_gene: TRBD1
v_gene: TRBV27
j_gene: TRBJ1-1
abundance: once
CDR3aa: CASSVTGTNTEAFF
CDR3nt: TGTGCCAGCAGTGTGACAGGGACGAACACTGAAGCTTTCTTT

d_gene: .
v_gene: TRBV27
j_gene: TRBJ2-4
abundance: few
CDR3aa: CASSLGGPNYKNIQYF
CDR3nt: TGTGCCAGCAGTTTGGGGGGCCCCAATTACAAAAACATTCAGTACTTC

d_gene: TRBD1
v_gene: TRBV7-9
j_gene: TRBJ2-3
abundance: .
CDR3aa: CASSSPGQGPTDTQYF
CDR3nt: TGTGCCAGCAGCTCACCAGGACAGGGCCCCACAGATACGCAGTATTTT

d_gene: .
v_gene: TRBV6-1
j_gene: TRBJ2-3
abundance: .
CDR3aa: CASSGDSDTQYF
CDR3nt: TGTGCCAGCAGTGGAGATTCAGATACGCAGTATTTT

d_gene: TRBD2
v_gene: TRBV10-3
j_gene: TRBJ2-5
abundance: .
CDR3aa: CAISGNPGGLAEETQYF
CDR3nt: TGTGCCATCAGTGGGAACCCCGGAGGACTAGCGGAAGAGACCCAGTACTTC

d_gene: TRBD2
v_gene: TRBV20-1
j_gene: TRBJ2-5
abundance: few
CDR3aa: CSARGPRLAGGPQETQYF
CDR3nt: TGCAGTGCTAGAGGTCCCCGACTAGCGGGGGGGCCGCAAGAGACCCAGTACTTC

d_gene: TRBD2
v_gene: TRBV12-3/TRBV12-4
j_gene: TRBJ2-5
abundance: .
CDR3aa: CASSGLARAGGTQYF
CDR3nt: TGTGCCAGCTCAGGACTAGCGCGCGCGGGAGGGACCCAGTACTTC

d_gene: .
v_gene: TRBV7-8
j_gene: TRBJ2-1
abundance: .
CDR3aa: CASSLGGVKGKEQFF
CDR3nt: TGTGCCAGCAGCTTAGGAGGGGTCAAGGGCAAGGAGCAGTTCTTC

d_gene: .
v_gene: TRBV6-5
j_gene: TRBJ2-6
abundance: .
CDR3aa: CASALTGANVLTF
CDR3nt: TGTGCCAGCGCCCTAACTGGGGCCAACGTCCTGACTTTC

d_gene: TRBD2
v_gene: TRBV10-2
j_gene: TRBJ2-3
abundance: .
CDR3aa: CASSVGGNSDTQYF
CDR3nt: TGCGCCAGCAGTGTGGGGGGGAACTCAGATACGCAGTATTTT

d_gene: .
v_gene: TRBV15
j_gene: TRBJ1-1
abundance: few
CDR3aa: CATSRDRPAAEAFF
CDR3nt: TGTGCCACCAGCAGAGATCGGCCCGCAGCTGAAGCTTTCTTT

d_gene: TRBD1
v_gene: TRBV5-1
j_gene: TRBJ2-2
abundance: .
CDR3aa: CASSPDRGDGTGELFF
CDR3nt: TGCGCCAGCAGCCCCGACAGGGGAGACGGCACCGGGGAGCTGTTTTTT

d_gene: .
v_gene: TRBV6-6
j_gene: TRBJ2-7
abundance: few
CDR3aa: CASSPWKGLGYEQYF
CDR3nt: TGTGCCAGCAGTCCCTGGAAGGGGCTGGGATACGAGCAGTACTTC

d_gene: .
v_gene: TRBV10-3
j_gene: TRBJ2-7
abundance: few
CDR3aa: CAISEPPYEQYF
CDR3nt: TGTGCCATCAGTGAGCCCCCCTACGAGCAGTACTTC